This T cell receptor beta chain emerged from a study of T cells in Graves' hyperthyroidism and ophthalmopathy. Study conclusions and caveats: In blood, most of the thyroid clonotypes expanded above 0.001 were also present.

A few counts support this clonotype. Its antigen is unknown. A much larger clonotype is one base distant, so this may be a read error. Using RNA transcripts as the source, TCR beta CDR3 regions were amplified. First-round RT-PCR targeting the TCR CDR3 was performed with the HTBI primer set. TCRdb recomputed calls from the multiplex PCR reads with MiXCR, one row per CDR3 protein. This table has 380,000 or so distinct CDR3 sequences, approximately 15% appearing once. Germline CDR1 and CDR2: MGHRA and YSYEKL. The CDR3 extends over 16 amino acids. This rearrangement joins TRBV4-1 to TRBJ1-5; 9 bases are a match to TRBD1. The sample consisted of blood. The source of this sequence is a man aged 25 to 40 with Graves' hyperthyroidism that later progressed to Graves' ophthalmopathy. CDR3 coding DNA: TGCGCCAGCAGCCAAGCCTCCGGGGACAGGGATCAGCCCCATCATTTT. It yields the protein CASSQASGDRDQPHHF.